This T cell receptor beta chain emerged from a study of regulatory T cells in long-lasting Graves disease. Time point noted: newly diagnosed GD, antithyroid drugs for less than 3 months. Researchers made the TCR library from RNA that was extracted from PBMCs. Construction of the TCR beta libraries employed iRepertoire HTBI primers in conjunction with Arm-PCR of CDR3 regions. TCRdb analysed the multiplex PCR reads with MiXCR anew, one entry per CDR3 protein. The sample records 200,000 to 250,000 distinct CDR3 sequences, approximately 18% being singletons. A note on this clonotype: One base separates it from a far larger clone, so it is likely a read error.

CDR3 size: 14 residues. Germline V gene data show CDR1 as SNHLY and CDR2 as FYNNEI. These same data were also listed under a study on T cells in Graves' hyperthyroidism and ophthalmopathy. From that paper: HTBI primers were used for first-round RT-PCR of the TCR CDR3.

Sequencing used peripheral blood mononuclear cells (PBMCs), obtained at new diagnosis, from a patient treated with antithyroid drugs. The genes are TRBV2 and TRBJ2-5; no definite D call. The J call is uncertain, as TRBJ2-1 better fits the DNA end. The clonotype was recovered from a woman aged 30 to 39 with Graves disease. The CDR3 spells CASRASVGHYEQFF. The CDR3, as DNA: TGTGCCAGCAGGGCCTCGGTGGGCCACTACGAGCAGTTCTTC.